This T cell receptor beta chain was captured by sequencing in a study of blood T cell repertoires in COVID-19. At the level of the study: Spain, Italy and the United States supplied samples that represented acute and convalescent COVID-19. The analysed material was cDNA or gDNA that came from T cells, B-cell-depleted T cells, or PBMCs.

Germline CDR1 and CDR2: SGDLS and YYNGEE. The CDR3 loop spans 19 amino acids. Trimming took 4 bases from V and 5 from J; bases not matched to a gene: 14. In the study's own analysis: Amplified reference gene primers provided the basis for estimating nucleated cell counts. The protocol was immunoSEQ multiplex PCR, while the TCRdb copy is restricted to in-frame clones and leaves out a portion. D and trimming were read from the DNA, whereas the V and J calls and clone size are those reported in that table. The sample holds under 90,000 clones; roughly 80% are singletons and the top ten take about 17%. The clonotype originates from a woman older than 75 with active or convalescent COVID-19. Sequenced sample: peripheral blood. The chain couples TRBV9 to TRBJ2-5; TRBD2 matches 16 bases. CDR3 nucleotide sequence: TGTGCCAGCAGCCTCTCTTCAATGGGACTAGCGGGGGGGCTGGAGACCCAGTACTTC. It specifies CASSLSSMGLAGGLETQYF.